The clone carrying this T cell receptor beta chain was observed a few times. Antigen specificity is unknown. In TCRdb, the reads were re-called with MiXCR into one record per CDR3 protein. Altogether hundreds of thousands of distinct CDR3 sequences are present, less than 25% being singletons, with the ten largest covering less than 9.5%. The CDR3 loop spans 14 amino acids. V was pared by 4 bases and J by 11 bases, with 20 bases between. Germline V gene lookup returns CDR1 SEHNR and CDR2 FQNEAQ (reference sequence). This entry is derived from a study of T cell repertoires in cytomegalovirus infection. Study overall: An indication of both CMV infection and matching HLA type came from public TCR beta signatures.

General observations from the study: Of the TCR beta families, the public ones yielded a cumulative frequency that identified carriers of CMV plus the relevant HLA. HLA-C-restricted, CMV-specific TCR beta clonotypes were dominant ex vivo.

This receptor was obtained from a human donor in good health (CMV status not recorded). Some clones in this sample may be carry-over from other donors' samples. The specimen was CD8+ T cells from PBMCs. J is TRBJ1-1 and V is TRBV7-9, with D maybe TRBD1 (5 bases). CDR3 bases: TGTGCCAGCAGCTCACTTGGGGTTGGGACGGGGGCTTTCTTT. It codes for CASSSLGVGTGAFF. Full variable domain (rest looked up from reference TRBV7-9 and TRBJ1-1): DTGVSQNPRHKITKRGQNVTFRCDPISEHNRLYWYRQTLGQGPEFLTYFQNEAQLEKSRLLSDRFSAERPKGSFSTLEIQRTEQGDSAMYLCASSSLGVGTGAFFGQGTRLTVV.